What follows describes a single T cell receptor beta chain. The target antigen is unknown. These data are taken from a study of cytomegalovirus exposure and HLA in healthy donors. Germline V CDR1 and CDR2: ENHRY, SYGVKD. The length of the CDR3 is 16 residues. V lost 3 bases and J lost 6; bases outside the gene matches: 6. Overall study results and limits: Among TCR beta chains of equal frequency, HLA-associated ones were more clonally expanded in a later analysis. Most CMV-associated TCR beta chains appeared HLA-restricted in a later analysis.

It was with 60 Vbeta and 13 Jbeta primers that the PCR ran. Sequenced by immunoSEQ multiplex PCR; TCRdb stores in-frame clones only, minus some. With about 140,000 clones in the sample, the ten largest clones hold under 3.5%. The sequenced material came from PBMCs. The TCR originated in a man between 40 and 49 years old in good health and CMV-seronegative. This rearrangement joins TRBV10-3 to TRBJ2-3; 13 nucleotides align to TRBD2. The DNA for the CDR3 is TGTGCCATCAGTGAAACCGGGACTAGCGGGGTGGATACGCAGTATTTT. This translates into CAISETGTSGVDTQYF.